Listed below are T cell receptor beta chains from one sample, sequenced in a study of tumor-infiltrating lymphocytes in primary liver carcinoma. TCRdb used MiXCR to reprocess the multiplex PCR reads, holding one entry per CDR3 protein. The sample comprises just over 30,000 distinct CDR3 sequences, around 66% of which are singletons, and about 30% rests with the top ten. Input material: liver tumor tissue from sampling region 3. The receptor source for this set is a woman aged 25 to 45 with primary liver carcinoma and hepatitis B virus infection. Each CDR3 is given with its conserved first and last residue. D genes are given only for firm matches. Expanded clones get a size class; other rows say once, few or many, or leave the size out.

cdr3_aa cdr3_nt v_call clone_size j_call d_call
CSSSARDRGRERWSNTEALF TGTTCCAGCAGCGCTCGGGACAGGGGGCGCGAGAGGTGGAGTAACACTGAAGCTCTCTTT TRBV11-2 - TRBJ1-1 TRBD1
CARGLVVGLVGEEQYF TGTGCCAGGGGCTTAGTGGTGGGACTAGTGGGGGAAGAGCAGTACTTC TRBV11-2 - TRBJ2-7 TRBD2
CASRQSVWLGDPDDTQYF TGCGCTAGCAGACAGTCGGTCTGGCTAGGTGATCCCGATGATACGCAGTATTTT TRBV4-3 - TRBJ2-3 -
CASSETLPGGAADSGELFF TGTGCCAGTAGTGAAACCCTTCCCGGGGGCGCCGCGGATTCCGGGGAGCTGTTTTTT TRBV6-1 - TRBJ2-2 -
CASSRPGQIYNEQFF TGTGCCAGCTCACGACCGGGACAAATATACAATGAGCAGTTCTTC TRBV18 - TRBJ2-1 -
CASSQSWGTEAFF TGCGCCAGCAGCCAGAGTTGGGGGACTGAAGCTTTCTTT TRBV4-1 many TRBJ1-1 -
CVSSLVAYEQYF TGTGTCAGTAGCTTAGTGGCCTACGAGCAGTACTTC TRBV7-8 few TRBJ2-7 -
CASSLQGVAYEQYF TGTGCCAGCAGCTTGCAGGGGGTCGCTTACGAGCAGTACTTC TRBV5-6 many TRBJ2-7 TRBD1
CASSFCRGTDTQYF TGTGCCAGCAGTTTTTGTCGTGGCACAGATACGCAGTATTTT TRBV12-3/TRBV12-4 many TRBJ2-3 -
CASRYTGGRADAFF TGTGCCAGCAGATATACGGGGGGGAGGGCTGATGCCTTCTTT TRBV11-2 - TRBJ1-1 -
CASSADPGATRELFF TGCGCCAGCAGCGCAGATCCAGGGGCGACCAGGGAGCTGTTTTTT TRBV4-1 - TRBJ2-2 -
CASSFLQGPSYEHYF TGTGCCAGCAGTTTTCTACAGGGACCCTCCTACGAGCACTACTTC TRBV11-2 - TRBJ2-7 -
CASGTGTTLMNEQLF TGTGCAAGTGGGACCGGGACTACCCTTATGAATGAGCAGTTATTC TRBV12-5 - TRBJ2-1 TRBD2
CASSLGPGSVEKLFF TGTGCCAGCAGCTTAGGACCAGGAAGCGTTGAGAAACTGTTTTTT TRBV7-8 - TRBJ1-4 -
CASSVETGDTEELFF TGTGCCAGCAGCGTAGAAACAGGAGACACCGAGGAGCTGTTTTTT TRBV11-2 - TRBJ2-2 -
CASSSLCVGYTF TGTGCCAGCAGTTCACTATGCGTCGGCTACACCTTC TRBV6-5 - TRBJ1-2 -
CTSSGIHIIAGADNEQFF TGTACCAGCAGTGGTATCCACATCATAGCGGGAGCGGACAATGAACAGTTCTTC TRBV25-1 - TRBJ2-1 TRBD2
CSAVRDRRFYNYTF TGCAGTGCTGTCCGGGACCGTCGCTTCTATAACTACACCTTC TRBV20-1 - TRBJ1-2 -
CSVERSGTGELFF TGCAGCGTTGAAAGGTCGGGCACCGGGGAGCTGTTTTTT TRBV29-1 medium-sized TRBJ2-2 -
CASNEAQPELAGIVETQYF TGTGCCAGCAATGAAGCTCAGCCGGAACTAGCGGGAATCGTTGAGACCCAGTACTTC TRBV6-1 - TRBJ2-5 TRBD2
CASSPEGNRAPVANVLTF TGTGCCAGCAGTCCGGAGGGGAATAGAGCTCCTGTGGCCAACGTCCTGACTTTC TRBV27 - TRBJ2-6 -
CANSPSQGPTGELFF TGTGCCAACAGCCCTTCGCAAGGACCGACCGGGGAGCTGTTTTTT TRBV11-2 many TRBJ2-2 -
CTSSILAGGPRSNTGELLF TGCACCAGCAGCATACTAGCGGGAGGGCCCCGTTCGAACACCGGGGAGCTGCTTTTT TRBV4-3 once TRBJ2-2 TRBD2
CSVRARGFGDTQYF TGCAGCGTGCGGGCTCGGGGGTTTGGAGATACGCAGTATTTT TRBV29-1 many TRBJ2-3 -
CASTHGGGTDAFF TGTGCCAGCACCCACGGTGGGGGCACTGATGCTTTCTTT TRBV11-2 once TRBJ1-1 -
CTSSLGLAGGVTPEQFF TGTACCAGCAGCTTGGGACTAGCGGGGGGGGTCACTCCTGAGCAGTTCTTC TRBV11-3 - TRBJ2-1 TRBD2
CASSHAVTGGRICYEQYF TGCGCCAGCAGCCATGCTGTGACGGGGGGTCGCATTTGCTACGAGCAGTACTTC TRBV4-3 few TRBJ2-7 TRBD2
CTSSLIVGLAWEEQYF TGTACCAGCAGCTTAATAGTGGGACTAGCGTGGGAAGAGCAGTACTTC TRBV11-2 - TRBJ2-7 TRBD2
CASSHWPQPQHF TGTGCCAGCAGTCATTGGCCTCAGCCCCAGCATTTT TRBV28 many TRBJ1-5 -
CDSSLMKYDYTF TGTGACAGCAGCTTAATGAAGTACGACTACACCTTC TRBV7-9 - TRBJ1-2 -
CAISTGTTMKTEASF TGTGCCATCAGTACCGGGACAACCATGAAGACTGAAGCTTCCTTT TRBV10-3 - TRBJ1-1 -
CASSSRRGVYNEQFF TGTGCCAGCAGCTCCCGCAGGGGGGTTTACAATGAGCAGTTCTTC TRBV11-3 many TRBJ2-1 -
CANSLVVGLAGEKQYF TGTGCCAACAGCTTAGTAGTGGGACTAGCGGGGGAAAAGCAGTACTTC TRBV11-2 - TRBJ2-7 TRBD2
CATSDFAGEGNNEQFF TGTGCCACCAGTGATTTTGCGGGAGAAGGGAACAATGAGCAGTTCTTC TRBV24-1 many TRBJ2-1 TRBD2
CASSLSVTDEQFF TGTGCCAGCAGCTTGTCGGTTACGGATGAGCAGTTTTTC TRBV11-2 - TRBJ2-1 -
CASKPQGMSSEQYF TGTGCCAGTAAACCACAGGGGATGAGTTCCGAGCAGTACTTC TRBV19 many TRBJ2-7 TRBD1
CASRADTYEQYF TGTGCCAGCAGAGCGGACACCTACGAGCAGTATTTC TRBV7-9 - TRBJ2-7 -
CASSSRQGNTGELFF TGTGCCAGCAGTTCCCGACAGGGGAACACCGGGGAGCTGTTTTTT TRBV12-3/TRBV12-4 many TRBJ2-2 TRBD1
CASRWWTDWRLQETQYF TGTGCCAGCAGGTGGTGGACAGACTGGCGCCTTCAAGAGACCCAGTACTTC TRBV11-3 - TRBJ2-5 -
CVSKRATDLTTNEKLFF TGTGTCAGCAAGAGGGCCACAGATCTTACAACTAATGAAAAACTGTTTTTT TRBV6-5 - TRBJ1-4 -
CASSLVPGGTDTQYF TGTGCCAGCAGCTTAGTGCCAGGAGGCACAGATACGCAGTATTTT TRBV11-3 many TRBJ2-3 -
CASSEEWGINQLLHF TGTGCCAGCAGTGAAGAATGGGGGATCAATCAGCTCCTGCATTTT TRBV6-1 few TRBJ1-5 -
CASSHEGAMNTEAFF TGCGCCAGCAGTCACGAAGGGGCAATGAACACTGAGGCTTTCTTT TRBV4-1 - TRBJ1-1 -
CANAGQGHGGSYEQYF TGTGCCAACGCCGGCCAGGGACATGGGGGTTCCTACGAGCAGTACTTC TRBV28 - TRBJ2-7 -
CASSDQRNTDAFF TGTGCCAGCAGCGACCAGCGGAACACTGATGCTTTCTTT TRBV2 - TRBJ1-1 -
CSVERRDRGYNEQFF TGCAGCGTTGAGCGCCGGGACAGGGGTTACAATGAGCAGTTCTTC TRBV29-1 many TRBJ2-1 TRBD1
CAGSGAAPGNTIYF TGTGCCGGCAGTGGGGCTGCCCCTGGAAACACCATATATTTT TRBV6-1 - TRBJ1-3 -
CAISETDRGSWIDTQYF TGTGCCATCAGTGAGACAGACAGAGGTTCTTGGATAGATACGCAGTATTTT TRBV10-3 - TRBJ2-3 -
CASSPGPQLNTGELFF TGTGCCAGCAGCCCTGGTCCCCAGTTGAACACCGGGGAGCTGTTTTTT TRBV11-2 - TRBJ2-2 -
CASSAGLEIYGCTF TGCGCCAGCAGCGCTGGGTTGGAGATTTATGGCTGCACCTTC TRBV4-3 - TRBJ1-2 -
CASTDGTYTEAFF TGTGCCAGCACTGATGGGACTTACACTGAAGCTTTCTTC TRBV6-5 - TRBJ1-1 -
CASSLGLGRTDTQYF TGTGCCAGCAGCCTCGGACTAGGACGCACAGATACGCAGTATTTT TRBV11-2 many TRBJ2-3 TRBD2